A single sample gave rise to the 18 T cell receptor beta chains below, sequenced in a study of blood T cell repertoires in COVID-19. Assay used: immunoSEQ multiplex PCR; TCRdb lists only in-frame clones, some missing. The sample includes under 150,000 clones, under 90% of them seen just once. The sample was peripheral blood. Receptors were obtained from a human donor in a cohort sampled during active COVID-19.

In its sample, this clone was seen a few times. The CDR3 loop is CASMTSGAYEQYF. The CDR3 coding sequence is TGTGCCAGCATGACTAGCGGGGCCTACGAGCAGTACTTC. This rearrangement joins TRBV12-3 or TRBV12-4 to TRBJ2-7; the match to TRBD2 covers 11 bases. The junction had 1 base not matched to a gene; V was cut back by 7 bases and J by 2 bases. The CDR3 totals 13 residues.

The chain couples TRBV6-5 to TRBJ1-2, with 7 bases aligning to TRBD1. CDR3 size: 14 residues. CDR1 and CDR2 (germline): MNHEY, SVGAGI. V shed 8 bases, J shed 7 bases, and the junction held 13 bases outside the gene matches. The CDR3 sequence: CASRPSRGLGGYTF. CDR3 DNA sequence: TGTGCCAGCCGACCATCCAGGGGGTTGGGTGGCTACACCTTC.

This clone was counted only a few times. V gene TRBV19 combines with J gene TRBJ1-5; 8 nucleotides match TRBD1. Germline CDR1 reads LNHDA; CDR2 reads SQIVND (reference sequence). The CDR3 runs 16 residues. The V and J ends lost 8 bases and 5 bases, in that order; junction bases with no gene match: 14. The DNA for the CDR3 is TGTGCCAGTGAGAATTACGGGACAGGACTATATCAGCCCCAGCATTTT. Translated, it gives CASENYGTGLYQPQHF.

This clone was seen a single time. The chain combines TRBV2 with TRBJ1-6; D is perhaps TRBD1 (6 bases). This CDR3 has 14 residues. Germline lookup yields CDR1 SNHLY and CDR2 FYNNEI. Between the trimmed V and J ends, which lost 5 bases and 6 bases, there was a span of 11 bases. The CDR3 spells CASSLRQVNSPLHF. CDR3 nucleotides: TGTGCCAGCAGTCTTCGACAGGTTAATTCACCCCTCCACTTT. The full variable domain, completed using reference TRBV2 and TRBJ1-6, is EPEVTQTPSHQVTQMGQEVILRCVPISNHLYFYWYRQILGQKVEFLVSFYNNEISEKSEIFDDQFSVERPDGSNFTLKIRSTKLEDSAMYFCASSLRQVNSPLHFGNGTRLTVT.

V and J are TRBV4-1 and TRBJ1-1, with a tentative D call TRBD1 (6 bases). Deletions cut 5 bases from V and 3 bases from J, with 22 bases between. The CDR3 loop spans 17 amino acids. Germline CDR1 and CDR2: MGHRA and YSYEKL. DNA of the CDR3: TGCGCCAGCAGCTCCCCGTTGACAGGAGGTTTGTACACTGAAGCTTTCTTT. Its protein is CASSSPLTGGLYTEAFF.

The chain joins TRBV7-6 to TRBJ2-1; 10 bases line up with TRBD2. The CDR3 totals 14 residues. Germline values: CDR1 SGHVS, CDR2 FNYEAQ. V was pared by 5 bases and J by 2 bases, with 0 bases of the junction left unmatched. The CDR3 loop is CASSSGGAYNEQFF. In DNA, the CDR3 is TGTGCCAGCAGCAGCGGGGGGGCCTACAATGAGCAGTTCTTC.

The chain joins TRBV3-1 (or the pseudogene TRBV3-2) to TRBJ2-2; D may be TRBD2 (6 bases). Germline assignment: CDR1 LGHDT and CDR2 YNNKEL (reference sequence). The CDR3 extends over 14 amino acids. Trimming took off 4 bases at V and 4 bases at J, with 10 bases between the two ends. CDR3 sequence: CASSPPGGTGELFF. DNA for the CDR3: TGTGCCAGCAGCCCGCCCGGGGGCACCGGGGAGCTGTTTTTT.

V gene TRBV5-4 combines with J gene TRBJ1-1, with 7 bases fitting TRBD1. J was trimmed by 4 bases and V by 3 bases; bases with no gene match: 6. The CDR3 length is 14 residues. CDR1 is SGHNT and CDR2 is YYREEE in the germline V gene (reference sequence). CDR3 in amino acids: CASSSTQGSTEAFF. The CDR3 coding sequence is TGTGCCAGCAGCTCCACACAGGGGAGCACTGAAGCTTTCTTT.

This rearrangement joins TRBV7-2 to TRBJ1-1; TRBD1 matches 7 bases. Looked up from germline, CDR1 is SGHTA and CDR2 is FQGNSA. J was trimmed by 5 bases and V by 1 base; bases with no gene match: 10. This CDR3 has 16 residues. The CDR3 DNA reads TGTGCCAGCAGCTTAGTATCGGCAGGGGGACGAACTGAAGCTTTCTTT. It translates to CASSLVSAGGRTEAFF.

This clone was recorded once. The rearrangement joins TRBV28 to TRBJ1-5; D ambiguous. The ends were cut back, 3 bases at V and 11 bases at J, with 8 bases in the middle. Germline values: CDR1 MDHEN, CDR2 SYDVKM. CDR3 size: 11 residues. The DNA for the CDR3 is TGTGCCAGCAGTTTCCAGTTGACCCAGCATTTT. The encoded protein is CASSFQLTQHF.

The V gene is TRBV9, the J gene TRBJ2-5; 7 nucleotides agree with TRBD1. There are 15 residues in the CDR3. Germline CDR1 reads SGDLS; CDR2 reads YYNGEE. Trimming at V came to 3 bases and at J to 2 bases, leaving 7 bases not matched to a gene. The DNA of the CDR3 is TGTGCCAGCAGCGCACACCAACAGGGGCAAGAGACCCAGTACTTC. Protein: CASSAHQQGQETQYF.

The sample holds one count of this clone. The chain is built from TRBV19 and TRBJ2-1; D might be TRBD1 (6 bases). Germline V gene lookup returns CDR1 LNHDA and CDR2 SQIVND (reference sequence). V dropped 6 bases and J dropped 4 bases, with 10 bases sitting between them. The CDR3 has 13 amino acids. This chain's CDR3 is CASRGQLYNEQFF. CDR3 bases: TGTGCCAGTAGAGGACAGTTATACAATGAGCAGTTCTTC.

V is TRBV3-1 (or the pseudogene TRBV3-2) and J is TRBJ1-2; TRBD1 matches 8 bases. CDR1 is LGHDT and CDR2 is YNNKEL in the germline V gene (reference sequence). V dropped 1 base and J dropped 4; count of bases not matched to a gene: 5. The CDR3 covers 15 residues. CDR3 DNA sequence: TGTGCCAGCAGCCAAGGCCGGACAGGGTTCTATGGCTACACCTTC. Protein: CASSQGRTGFYGYTF.

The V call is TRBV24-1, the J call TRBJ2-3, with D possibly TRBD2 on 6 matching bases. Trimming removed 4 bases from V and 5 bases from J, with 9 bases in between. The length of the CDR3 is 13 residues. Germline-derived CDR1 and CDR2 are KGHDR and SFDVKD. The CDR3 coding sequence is TGTGCCACCAGTGAAAGACTAGTAGATACGCAGTATTTT. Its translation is CATSERLVDTQYF.

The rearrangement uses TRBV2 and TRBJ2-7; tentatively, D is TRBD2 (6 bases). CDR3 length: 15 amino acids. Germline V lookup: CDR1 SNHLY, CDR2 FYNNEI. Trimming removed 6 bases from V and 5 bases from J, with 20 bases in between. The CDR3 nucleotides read TGTGCCAGCAGGGGCGGGACTCTAAACCGCCACGAGCAGTACTTC. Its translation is CASRGGTLNRHEQYF.

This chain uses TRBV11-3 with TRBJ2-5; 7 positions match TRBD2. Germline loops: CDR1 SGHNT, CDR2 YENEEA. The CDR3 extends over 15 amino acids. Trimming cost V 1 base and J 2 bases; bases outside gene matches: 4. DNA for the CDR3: TGTGCCAGCAGCTTAGGAGCGGGGAGGCAAGAGACCCAGTACTTC. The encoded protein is CASSLGAGRQETQYF.

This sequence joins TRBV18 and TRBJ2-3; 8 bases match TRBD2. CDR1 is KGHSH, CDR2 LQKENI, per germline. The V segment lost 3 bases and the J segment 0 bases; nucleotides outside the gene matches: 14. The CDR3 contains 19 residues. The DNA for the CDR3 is TGTGCCAGCTCACCGCTTCTCGGCGGGGGGCCCACTAGCACAGATACGCAGTATTTT. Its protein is CASSPLLGGGPTSTDTQYF.

The CDR3 nucleotides are TGTGCCAGCAGATCTAGCGGGGGGGTGTTTAATGAGCAGTTCTTC. Translating gives CASRSSGGVFNEQFF. The chain combines TRBV7-9 with TRBJ2-1, with 12 bases that match TRBD2. Germline CDR1 is SEHNR and CDR2 is FQNEAQ (reference sequence). V gave up 6 bases and J gave up 7 bases; unmatched junction bases: 7. The CDR3 is 15 residues long.